Following are 15 T cell receptor beta chains from one sample sequenced in a study of vaccination and CD4 T cells after COVID-19. Treatment defined: roughly ten-day PBMC culture with coronavirus spike peptide pools or control peptides (ViraFEST assay). These receptors' targets are unknown. Sequenced with the Oncomine TCR Beta short-read assay was DNA taken from cultured CD4+ T cells. Each CDR3 protein is one row after TCRdb ran MiXCR on the PCR reads. This table holds around 18,000 distinct CDR3 sequences, more than 65% found once. Material: CD4+ T cells from blood, cultured in vitro. These TCRs come from a human donor who had recovered from COVID-19.

The chain combines TRBV19 with TRBJ2-3; D unclear. V was pared by 0 bases and J by 4 bases, with 5 bases between. The germline gives CDR1 LNHDA, CDR2 SQIVND (reference sequence). The CDR3 covers 13 residues. The CDR3: CASSIERADTQYF. The CDR3, as DNA: TGTGCCAGTAGTATAGAGCGCGCAGATACGCAGTATTTT.

The chain carries TRBV11-3 and TRBJ1-2; D gene ambiguous. Germline V gene lookup returns CDR1 SGHNT and CDR2 YENEEA. The CDR3 is made up of 15 amino acids. V lost 0 bases and J lost 0, with 8 bases in between. The CDR3 nucleotides read TGTGCCAGCAGCTTAGATACGATCTCTAACTATGGCTACACCTTC. Translating it yields CASSLDTISNYGYTF.

This chain connects TRBV7-9 to TRBJ2-3; D is ambiguous. Germline values: CDR1 SEHNR, CDR2 FQNEAQ (reference sequence). The CDR3 totals 16 residues. V dropped 5 bases and J dropped 0 bases, with 15 bases sitting between them. As DNA, the CDR3 is TGTGCCAGCAGCCGCCGCCTGGCGCCTAGCACAGATACGCAGTATTTT. Its translation is CASSRRLAPSTDTQYF.

The chain uses TRBV27 and TRBJ2-1; 12 bases match TRBD2. The CDR3 is 17 residues long. CDR1 is MNHEY and CDR2 is SMNVEV in the germline V gene (reference sequence). Trimming cost V 7 bases and J 6 bases; bases outside gene matches: 13. CDR3 protein: CASKQHGLTSGGNEQFF. In nucleotides, the CDR3 is TGTGCCAGCAAACAACATGGTCTGACTAGCGGGGGCAATGAGCAGTTCTTC.

The genes are TRBV5-1 and TRBJ2-5, with TRBD2 as a possible D gene (5 bases). The CDR3 is made up of 14 amino acids. Per the germline V gene, CDR1 is SGHRS and CDR2 is YFSETQ. V lost 5 bases, J lost 1 base, and 12 bases lay in between. The CDR3 nucleotides read TGCGCCAGCAGGCCTTTAGAGGGCCAAGAGACCCAGTACTTC. Translating it yields CASRPLEGQETQYF. Full variable domain (outside the CDR3, taken from reference TRBV5-1 and TRBJ2-5): KAGVTQTPRYLIKTRGQQVTLSCSPISGHRSVSWYQQTPGQGLQFLFEYFSETQRNKGNFPGRFSGRQFSNSRSEMNVSTLELGDSALYLCASRPLEGQETQYFGPGTRLLVL.

This clonotype was found a few times. J is TRBJ1-2 and V is TRBV6-1, with D possibly matching TRBD1 (5 bases). Trimming left V 3 bases short and J 8 bases short, with 13 bases between. This CDR3 has 13 amino acids. Germline CDR1 and CDR2: MNHNS and SASEGT. The CDR3 loop is CASSDEGTYGYTF. CDR3 DNA sequence: TGTGCCAGCAGTGATGAGGGGACGTACGGCTACACCTTC.

This clonotype was detected only a few times. V gene TRBV7-9 combines with J gene TRBJ1-5, with 9 bases aligning to TRBD1. The CDR3 is made up of 17 amino acids. V shed 1 base and J 4 bases; nucleotides not matched to a gene: 8. Germline V gene data show CDR1 as SEHNR and CDR2 as FQNEAQ (reference sequence). The CDR3: CASSLGGTGSGNQPQHF. CDR3 nucleotides: TGTGCCAGCAGCTTAGGGGGGACAGGGTCGGGAAATCAGCCCCAGCATTTT.

The chain carries TRBV20-1 and TRBJ1-1, with D maybe TRBD1 (5 bases). The CDR3 is 14 amino acids. Trimming removed 3 bases at V and 3 bases at J, with 14 bases between. Germline CDR1 reads DFQATT; CDR2 reads SNEGSKA (reference sequence). DNA for the CDR3: TGCAGTGCTAGCATGGGAGGGGTGGACACTGAAGCTTTCTTT. Amino acids: CSASMGGVDTEAFF.

The chain carries TRBV30 and TRBJ1-1; no clear D gene. The germline V and J ends were trimmed by 2 bases and 5 bases, with 9 bases remaining between them. The CDR3 sequence is 12 residues long. CDR1 GTSNPN and CDR2 SVGIG come from the germline V gene (reference sequence). The CDR3 loop reads CAWSSGETEAFF. The DNA for the CDR3 is TGTGCCTGGAGTAGTGGGGAGACTGAAGCTTTCTTT. Full variable domain (missing parts from reference TRBV30 and TRBJ1-1): SQTIHQWPATLVQPVGSPLSLECTVEGTSNPNLYWYRQAAGRGLQLLFYSVGIGQISSEVPQNLSASRPQDRQFILSSKKLLLSDSGFYLCAWSSGETEAFFGQGTRLTVV.

The J gene is TRBJ2-2, the V gene TRBV20-1; 7 nucleotides agree with TRBD1. CDR3 length: 15 residues. V shed 3 bases and J 3 bases; nucleotides not matched to a gene: 7. Germline CDR1 DFQATT, CDR2 SNEGSKA (reference sequence). This CDR3 is CSARGWTGDTGELFF. CDR3 bases: TGCAGTGCTAGGGGTTGGACAGGAGACACCGGGGAGCTGTTTTTT.

This chain connects TRBV2 to TRBJ1-6, with 7 bases fitting TRBD1. This CDR3 region has 15 residues. V trimming: 6 bases; J trimming: 2 bases; junction bases outside the gene matches: 4. Germline lookup yields CDR1 SNHLY and CDR2 FYNNEI. CDR3 nucleotide sequence: TGTGCCAGCAGGGGGCAGGGGGCCTATAATTCACCCCTCCACTTT. Protein product: CASRGQGAYNSPLHF.

This clonotype showed up just once. The rearrangement joins TRBV12-3 or TRBV12-4 to TRBJ1-2, with D hard to call. CDR3 length: 13 residues. Trimming stripped 1 base from V and 7 bases from J, with 10 bases between. CDR3 DNA sequence: TGTGCCAGCAGTTTAGACGAGGGTGGTGGCTACACCTTC. Amino acids: CASSLDEGGGYTF.

J is TRBJ2-7 and V is TRBV7-9, with a possible D match to TRBD2 (5 bases). The CDR3 has 12 amino acids. V lost 6 bases to trimming and J lost 1 base, with 7 bases between them. The germline CDR1 and CDR2 sequences are SEHNR and FQNEAQ (reference sequence). CDR3 in DNA: TGTGCCAGCAGTAGAGGGTCCTACGAGCAGTACTTC. This translates into CASSRGSYEQYF.

This clonotype came up once. The V and J genes are TRBV20-1 and TRBJ2-5; no firm D call. The length of the CDR3 is 11 residues. Trimming left V 1 base short and J 3 bases short, with 3 bases between. CDR1 and CDR2 (germline): DFQATT, SNEGSKA (reference sequence). CDR3 nucleotide sequence: TGCAGTGCTAGAGTTGAAGAGACCCAGTACTTC. Translated: CSARVEETQYF.

This clonotype was detected a few times. This chain uses TRBV5-1 with TRBJ1-1; the D gene is possibly TRBD1 (6 bases). Per the germline V gene, CDR1 is SGHRS and CDR2 is YFSETQ. The CDR3 covers 14 residues. Trimming cost V 5 bases and J 2 bases, with 13 bases left between them. The CDR3 is CASRPGTTNTEAFF. The CDR3 DNA reads TGCGCCAGCAGACCTGGGACAACCAACACTGAAGCTTTCTTT.